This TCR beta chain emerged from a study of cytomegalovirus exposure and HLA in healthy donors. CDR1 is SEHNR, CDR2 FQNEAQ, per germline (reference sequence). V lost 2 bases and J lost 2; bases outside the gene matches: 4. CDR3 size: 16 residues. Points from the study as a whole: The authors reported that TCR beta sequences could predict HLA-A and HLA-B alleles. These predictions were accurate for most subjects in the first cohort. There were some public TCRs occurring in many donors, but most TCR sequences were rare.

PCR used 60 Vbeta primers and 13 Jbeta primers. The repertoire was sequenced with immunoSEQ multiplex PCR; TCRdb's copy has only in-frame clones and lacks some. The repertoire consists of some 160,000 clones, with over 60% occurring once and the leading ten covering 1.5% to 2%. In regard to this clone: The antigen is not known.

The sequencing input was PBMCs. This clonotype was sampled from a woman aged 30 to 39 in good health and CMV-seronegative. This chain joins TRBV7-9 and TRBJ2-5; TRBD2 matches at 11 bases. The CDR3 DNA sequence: TGTGCCAGCAGCTTAATGAGACTAGCGGGGCAAGAGACCCAGTACTTC. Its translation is CASSLMRLAGQETQYF.